A single sample is the source of the 25 T cell receptor beta chains below, sequenced in a study of cytomegalovirus exposure and HLA in healthy donors. The PCR made use of 60 Vbeta and 13 Jbeta primers. TCRdb's table, derived via immunoSEQ multiplex PCR, lists solely in-frame clones and lacks some. This sample has over 150,000 clones, with roughly 78% found just once. Sequenced: PBMCs. The receptor source for this set is a woman between 50 and 59 years old in good health and CMV-seropositive.

As concerns this clone: Distinct nucleotide sequences in the sample also encode this CDR3. The chain recombines TRBV9 with TRBJ2-1, with a weak D call TRBD2 (5 bases). The CDR3 contains 21 residues. V lost 0 bases and J lost 1, with 26 bases in between. Germline V gene lookup returns CDR1 SGDLS and CDR2 YYNGEE. This CDR3 is CASSVVPLRERVISSYNEQFF. The CDR3 DNA is TGTGCCAGCAGCGTAGTCCCTTTGAGGGAACGGGTGATTAGTTCCTACAATGAGCAGTTCTTC.

CDR3: CASSPTGSGTLEQYF. DNA of the CDR3: TGTGCCAGCAGCCCGACGGGTAGCGGGACCCTAGAGCAGTACTTC. The J gene is TRBJ2-7, the V gene TRBV5-6; 8 nucleotides line up with TRBD2. Germline V gene lookup returns CDR1 SGHDT and CDR2 YYEEEE. The CDR3 runs to 15 residues. The ends lost 4 bases at V and 7 bases at J; junction bases unmatched: 13. Together with reference TRBV5-6 and TRBJ2-7, the CDR3 gives the full variable domain: DAGVTQSPTHLIKTRGQQVTLRCSPKSGHDTVSWYQQALGQGPQFIFQYYEEEERQRGNFPDRFSGHQFPNYSSELNVNALLLGDSALYLCASSPTGSGTLEQYFGPGTRLTVT.

Only one count was recorded for this clone. V usage is TRBV5-1 and J usage is TRBJ1-1; no clear D gene. CDR1 SGHRS and CDR2 YFSETQ come from the germline V gene. The CDR3 length is 13 residues. V was trimmed by 0 bases and J by 4 bases, leaving 7 bases between them. The CDR3 loop reads CASSLGATTEAFF. CDR3 sequence (DNA): TGCGCCAGCAGCTTGGGAGCAACCACTGAAGCTTTCTTT.

This sequence joins TRBV7-6 and TRBJ2-3; tentatively, D is TRBD2 (6 bases). V lost 2 bases and J 4 bases, leaving 10 bases between the germline ends. The length of the CDR3 is 14 residues. Per germline, CDR1 SGHVS and CDR2 FNYEAQ. The CDR3 loop reads CASSLTGDPDTQYF. CDR3 bases: TGTGCCAGCAGCTTAACGGGGGACCCAGATACGCAGTATTTT.

The V and J genes are TRBV5-1 and TRBJ2-7; TRBD1 aligns across 7 bases. CDR3 length equals 18 residues. Germline V gene sequence: CDR1 SGHRS, CDR2 YFSETQ. Trimming removed 1 base from V and 2 bases from J; junction bases left unmatched: 15. CDR3 sequence reads: CASSLYPNRTGTTYEQYF. The CDR3 region has the DNA TGCGCCAGCAGCTTGTATCCTAACCGGACAGGCACGACCTACGAGCAGTACTTC.

This chain links TRBV5-1 with TRBJ2-5; 14 bases map to TRBD2. This CDR3 has 16 residues. The J segment lost 3 bases and the V segment lost 4 bases, leaving 5 bases of the junction unmatched. Germline-derived CDR1 and CDR2 are SGHRS and YFSETQ. The CDR3 protein is CASSPGLAGGEETQYF. The CDR3 bases are TGCGCCAGCAGCCCCGGACTAGCGGGGGGTGAAGAGACCCAGTACTTC.

The chain is built from TRBV15 and TRBJ1-5, with D possibly being TRBD1 (5 bases). CDR3 length: 14 amino acids. V was clipped by 0 bases and J by 10 bases, with 13 bases between them. The germline CDR1 and CDR2 sequences are LNHNV and YYDKDF (reference sequence). The CDR3: CATSREGGSRPQHF. CDR3 DNA sequence: TGTGCCACCAGCAGAGAGGGGGGAAGTCGACCCCAGCATTTT.

The chain is built from TRBV7-2 and TRBJ2-5, with a possible D match to TRBD1 (5 bases). V was trimmed by 2 bases and J by 5 bases, leaving 18 bases between them. The CDR3 is 16 amino acids. Germline assignment: CDR1 SGHTA and CDR2 FQGNSA. The CDR3 loop reads CASSLFRASKGETQYF. In DNA, the CDR3 is TGTGCCAGCAGCTTATTTCGAGCATCCAAGGGGGAGACCCAGTACTTC.

With respect to this clone: Other DNA sequences in this specimen translate into the identical CDR3. This chain links TRBV5-1 with TRBJ2-2; perhaps TRBD1 as D (5 bases). This CDR3 has 15 residues. Trimming stripped 3 bases from V and 2 bases from J, with 11 bases between. The germline CDR1 and CDR2 sequences are SGHRS and YFSETQ. CDR3 nucleotide sequence: TGCGCCAGCAGCTCCGGCCAGGGTAACACCGGGGAGCTGTTTTTT. It encodes CASSSGQGNTGELFF.

CDR3 sequence reads: CASRRTGSDTEAFF. As DNA, the CDR3 is TGTGCCAGCAGGCGGACAGGGTCGGACACTGAAGCTTTCTTT. The chain is built from TRBV6-1 and TRBJ1-1, with 8 bases fitting TRBD1. In germline, CDR1 is MNHNS, CDR2 SASEGT. V was clipped by 6 bases and J by 3 bases; unmatched bases: 6. The CDR3 runs 14 residues.

The rearrangement links TRBV5-6 to TRBJ1-2; D may be TRBD1 (6 bases). Germline lookup yields CDR1 SGHDT and CDR2 YYEEEE. This CDR3 has 13 residues. V dropped 5 bases and J dropped 2 bases, with 10 bases sitting between them. In DNA, the CDR3 is TGTGCCAGCAGACGGACAGAGAACTATGGCTACACCTTC. Its protein product is CASRRTENYGYTF.

V is TRBV7-6 and J is TRBJ2-3; no reliable D call. CDR3 size: 17 residues. Per germline, CDR1 SGHVS and CDR2 FNYEAQ. The V end lost 3 bases, the J end lost 2 bases, and 18 bases lay between the germline ends. This chain's CDR3 is CASSFKSTVYDTDTQYF. The DNA for the CDR3 is TGTGCCAGCAGCTTTAAGAGTACAGTATATGACACAGATACGCAGTATTTT.

This clone occurred once. V gene TRBV29-1 combines with J gene TRBJ1-4; 9 bases agree with TRBD1. The CDR3 extends over 13 amino acids. The V and J ends lost 6 bases and 8 bases, in that order; junction bases with no gene match: 7. In germline, CDR1 is SQVTM, CDR2 ANQGSEA. Here the CDR3 reads CSVAGTGYEKLFF. The CDR3 DNA sequence: TGCAGCGTGGCCGGGACAGGGTACGAAAAACTGTTTTTT.

The rearrangement uses TRBV15 and TRBJ1-4; a possible D gene is TRBD1 (6 bases). The CDR3 totals 16 residues. V was cut by 3 bases and J by 8 bases, with 19 bases left in between. The V gene's germline CDR1 is LNHNV and CDR2 YYDKDF (reference sequence). The CDR3 bases are TGTGCCACCAGCAGGCTCAACGACAGGCAAGGCGAAAAACTGTTTTTT. This gives the protein CATSRLNDRQGEKLFF.

In regard to this clone: The sample carries other DNA sequences with the same CDR3. The chain recombines TRBV27 with TRBJ2-2; 9 bases are shared with TRBD1. The CDR3 consists of 14 residues. Germline trimming cut 6 bases from V and 3 bases from J; bases unmatched to any gene: 2. Germline CDR1 reads MNHEY; CDR2 reads SMNVEV (reference sequence). The CDR3, as DNA: TGTGCCAGCAGACGACAGGGGGACACCGGGGAGCTGTTTTTT. Translating it yields CASRRQGDTGELFF.

The chain couples TRBV28 to TRBJ2-7; D perhaps matches TRBD1 (6 bases). Trimming stripped 6 bases from V and 6 bases from J, with 15 bases between. The length of the CDR3 is 13 residues. In germline, CDR1 is MDHEN, CDR2 SYDVKM. This CDR3 reads CASRSGTPREQYF. In DNA form, the CDR3 reads TGTGCCAGCAGATCCGGGACACCACGCGAGCAGTACTTC.

V usage is TRBV25-1 and J usage is TRBJ1-4; D remains ambiguous. Germline loops: CDR1 MGHDK, CDR2 SYGVNS. The CDR3 contains 15 residues. Trimming stripped 2 bases from V and 3 bases from J, with 10 bases between. The CDR3 DNA follows: TGTGCCAGCAGTGAAGCGGGCAGGTCTAATGAAAAACTGTTTTTT. Residues: CASSEAGRSNEKLFF.

The chain combines TRBV5-1 with TRBJ2-1; perhaps TRBD2 as D (6 bases). Trimming removed 2 bases at V and 7 bases at J, with 16 bases between. This CDR3 is built from 15 residues. CDR1 SGHRS and CDR2 YFSETQ come from the germline V gene. The CDR3 sequence is CASSLTGTQRNEQFF. Here the CDR3 DNA reads TGCGCCAGCAGCTTAACCGGGACTCAGAGGAATGAGCAGTTCTTC.

This sequence joins TRBV7-9 and TRBJ1-6; D is perhaps TRBD1 (5 bases). CDR3 length: 14 residues. With 5 bases removed from V and 3 bases from J, the gap between germline ends came to 8 bases. The germline gives CDR1 SEHNR, CDR2 FQNEAQ (reference sequence). The CDR3 spells CASSLDNYNSPLHF. CDR3 nucleotides: TGTGCCAGCAGCCTGGACAACTATAATTCACCCCTCCACTTT.

CDR3 sequence: CASSLGLRTRQRSYNEQFF. The CDR3 DNA sequence: TGTGCCAGCAGCTTAGGCCTTAGGACTAGGCAGAGGTCCTACAATGAGCAGTTCTTC. The chain employs TRBV7-6 and TRBJ2-1; 7 bases map to TRBD2. The length of the CDR3 is 19 residues. The germline CDR1 and CDR2 sequences are SGHVS and FNYEAQ. V was pared by 1 base and J by 1 base, with 13 bases of the junction left unmatched.

The gene calls are TRBV7-8 and TRBJ1-1, with a weak D call TRBD1 (6 bases). V shed 4 bases and J shed 3 bases, with 15 bases lying between them. This CDR3 contains 15 residues. From germline, CDR1 is SGHVS and CDR2 FQNEAQ. CDR3 bases: TGTGCCAGCAGCTCTTCAGGGGCGCGCGACACTGAAGCTTTCTTT. Translating gives CASSSSGARDTEAFF.

V and J are TRBV6-5 and TRBJ1-5; TRBD1 aligns across 7 bases. With 6 bases clipped from V and 4 bases from J, the junction kept 3 bases outside the gene matches. CDR3 size: 13 residues. Germline lookup yields CDR1 MNHEY and CDR2 SVGAGI. The CDR3 DNA is TGTGCCAGCAGCCGGGACAGAAATCAGCCCCAGCATTTT. Residues: CASSRDRNQPQHF.

The V and J genes are TRBV7-8 and TRBJ1-3, with D unclear. The V and J ends lost 6 bases and 8 bases respectively, with 14 bases between them. Germline V gene sequence: CDR1 SGHVS, CDR2 FQNEAQ. This CDR3 has 13 amino acids. The CDR3: CASRQLGGDTIYF. CDR3 DNA: TGTGCCAGCAGGCAACTAGGTGGGGACACCATATATTTT.

This chain links TRBV5-6 with TRBJ2-5, with D possibly TRBD2 on 6 matching bases. This CDR3 region has 14 residues. Trimming left V 3 bases short and J 5 bases short, with 14 bases between. Per germline, CDR1 SGHDT and CDR2 YYEEEE. CDR3 bases: TGTGCCAGCAGCTCGGTCTCAGGAGGGGAGACCCAGTACTTC. It is translated as CASSSVSGGETQYF.

The rearrangement links TRBV2 to TRBJ1-2, with D perhaps TRBD1 (6 bases). The CDR3 consists of 15 residues. Between the trimmed V and J ends, which lost 5 bases and 8 bases, there was a span of 21 bases. Per germline, CDR1 SNHLY and CDR2 FYNNEI. The CDR3 region is CASSKRNGQSGGYTF. CDR3 coding DNA: TGTGCCAGCAGTAAGCGGAACGGACAGAGTGGCGGCTACACCTTC.